The clone carrying this TCR beta chain occurred once. Per germline, CDR1 MNHEY and CDR2 SMNVEV (reference sequence). V shed 4 bases and J 5 bases; nucleotides not matched to a gene: 8. CDR3 length: 17 amino acids. Assay: immunoSEQ multiplex PCR; the TCRdb copy retains only in-frame clones and omits some. The sample lists approximately 28,000 clones; roughly nine tenths were seen once. These data originate in a study of sequential checkpoint blockade in melanoma. This sample's treatment: randomized to nivolumab then ipilimumab (arm A) or the reverse (arm B). This TCR came from a human donor with melanoma. Sequenced here: CD8+ T cells sorted from blood (inferred from file names), sampled from a patient given nivolumab and ipilimumab in sequence. The V and J genes are TRBV27 and TRBJ2-1; 13 bases agree with TRBD2. CDR3: CASSSESGLAGDNEQFF. DNA for the CDR3: TGTGCCAGCAGTTCAGAAAGTGGACTAGCGGGGGACAATGAGCAGTTCTTC.